The clone carrying this TCR beta chain was detected many times. These data belong to a study of T cells in Graves' hyperthyroidism and ophthalmopathy. The CDR3 runs 17 residues. The V gene end was trimmed by 1 base and the J gene end by 7 bases; junction bases not matched to a gene: 12. CDR1 is SGHVS and CDR2 is FNYEAQ in the germline V gene. There were TCR beta CDR3 regions amplified from RNA transcripts. Using the HTBI primer set, a first-round RT-PCR was run on the TCR CDR3. TCRdb re-called the multiplex PCR reads through MiXCR, storing one row per CDR3 protein. The sample carries about 610,000 distinct CDR3 sequences, roughly 14% recorded once.

This receptor was identified in a woman in her 40s with Graves' ophthalmopathy. Source material: blood. The chain combines TRBV7-6 with TRBJ2-7; 11 bases are shared with TRBD1. The CDR3 DNA sequence: TGTGCCAGCAGCTTAGTCGGGTACGGGACAGGGGGAAAGGAGCAGTACTTC. This translates into CASSLVGYGTGGKEQYF. Based on the CDR3 plus reference TRBV7-6 and TRBJ2-7, the full variable domain is GAGVSQSPRYKVTKRGQDVALRCDPISGHVSLYWYRQALGQGPEFLTYFNYEAQQDKSGLPNDRFSAERPEGSISTLTIQRTEQRDSAMYRCASSLVGYGTGGKEQYFGPGTRLTVT.